The 26 T cell receptor beta chains below come from one sample, sequenced in a study of identical twins. MiXCR, run by TCRdb on the 5' RACE reads, gives a single entry per CDR3 protein. This sample has fewer than 500,000 distinct CDR3 sequences, with 24% found just once. This sample was shared with a second study, whose subject was T cells expressing NK-cell markers.

The sequenced sample consisted of CD4+ T cells sorted from blood. The origin of the receptors is a woman younger than 35 in good health.

This chain uses TRBV11-3 with TRBJ1-6; possibly TRBD1 for D (6 bases). V was trimmed by 1 base and J by 8 bases, leaving 12 bases between them. Germline assignment: CDR1 SGHNT and CDR2 YENEEA. The CDR3 covers 15 residues. CDR3 nucleotide sequence: TGTGCCAGCAGCTTAGTGGGGACAAGGGATTCACCCCTCCACTTT. Residues: CASSLVGTRDSPLHF.

This clonotype was observed a few times. The V and J genes are TRBV6-1 and TRBJ2-1, with TRBD2 matching over 7 bases. The germline V gene encodes CDR1 MNHNS and CDR2 SASEGT. V dropped 2 bases and J dropped 9; count of bases not matched to a gene: 10. The CDR3 covers 15 residues. The CDR3 region is CASSERGLTRAEQFF. CDR3 DNA sequence: TGTGCCAGCAGTGAAAGGGGACTAACACGGGCTGAGCAGTTCTTC.

This clonotype came up once. This rearrangement joins TRBV20-1 to TRBJ2-6, with D unclear. CDR3 length: 15 residues. V was pared by 3 bases and J by 2 bases, with 11 bases between. Germline lookup yields CDR1 DFQATT and CDR2 SNEGSKA (reference sequence). CDR3 in DNA: TGCAGTGCTAGGAACCCAACGCCTGGGGCCAACGTCCTGACTTTC. Residues: CSARNPTPGANVLTF.

In its sample, this clonotype was seen many times. The rearrangement joins TRBV12-3 or TRBV12-4 to TRBJ1-6; D gene ambiguous. This CDR3 spans 12 amino acids. The ends were cut back, 3 bases at V and 6 bases at J, with 3 bases in the middle. The CDR3 loop is CASSLTNSPLHF. DNA of the CDR3: TGTGCCAGCAGTTTGACTAATTCACCCCTCCACTTT.

This clonotype was observed many times. The chain joins TRBV3-1 to TRBJ2-1, with TRBD2 identical over 8 bases. V gave up 2 bases and J gave up 6 bases; unmatched junction bases: 9. The germline CDR1 and CDR2 sequences are LGHDT and YNNKEL (reference sequence). This CDR3 has 16 amino acids. CDR3 amino acids: CASSQFKGREGNEQFF. The CDR3 DNA follows: TGTGCCAGCAGCCAATTTAAGGGACGGGAGGGCAATGAGCAGTTCTTC.

In its sample, this clonotype was seen a few times. The V and J genes are TRBV11-2 and TRBJ2-1; D unresolved. This CDR3 has 12 residues. Per germline, CDR1 SGHAT and CDR2 FQNNGV. The ends were cut back, 1 base at V and 10 bases at J, with 8 bases in the middle. The CDR3 reads CASSLGYGEQFF. The CDR3 DNA reads TGTGCCAGCAGCTTAGGATATGGGGAGCAGTTCTTC. The whole variable domain, remainder taken from reference TRBV11-2 and TRBJ2-1, is EAGVAQSPRYKIIEKRQSVAFWCNPISGHATLYWYQQILGQGPKLLIQFQNNGVVDDSQLPKDRFSAERLKGVDSTLKIQPAKLEDSAVYLCASSLGYGEQFFGPGTRLTVL.

The sample holds a few counts of this clonotype. The DNA of the CDR3 is TGCAGTGCTAGAGATCCAGCGGGAGTCTCAAGGGAGCAGTTCTTC. This codes for CSARDPAGVSREQFF. The chain is built from TRBV20-1 and TRBJ2-1, with 8 nucleotides matching TRBD2. V lost 0 bases, J lost 10 bases, and 11 bases stayed unmatched. CDR1 and CDR2 from the germline V gene are DFQATT and SNEGSKA (reference sequence). The CDR3 is 15 amino acids.

This clonotype was counted a few times. V and J are TRBV7-2 and TRBJ2-7; no clear D. CDR1 and CDR2 (germline): SGHTA, FQGNSA. V was shortened by 2 bases and J by 4 bases, with 21 bases between the two germline ends. The length of the CDR3 is 17 residues. The DNA of the CDR3 is TGTGCCAGCAGCTTAAGGGCCCTGGCCGAACAAGCTTACGAGCAGTACTTC. It translates to CASSLRALAEQAYEQYF.

The rearrangement uses TRBV18 and TRBJ2-1; no firm D call. V gave up 0 bases and J gave up 1 base, with 13 bases separating them. The CDR3 totals 17 residues. CDR1 KGHSH and CDR2 LQKENI come from the germline V gene. CDR3 sequence reads: CASSPPRPPLSYNEQFF. The CDR3, as DNA: TGTGCCAGCTCACCACCCAGGCCCCCACTATCCTACAATGAGCAGTTCTTC.

The table lists this clonotype with a count of one. The gene calls are TRBV20-1 and TRBJ2-7, with D possibly matching TRBD1 (5 bases). Trimming pared 3 bases from V and 0 bases from J, leaving 9 bases between. Germline V CDR1 and CDR2: DFQATT, SNEGSKA (reference sequence). CDR3 length: 13 amino acids. The CDR3 coding sequence is TGCAGTGCTAGGACAGATAGCTCCTACGAGCAGTACTTC. It is translated as CSARTDSSYEQYF.

This clonotype occurred a few times. The J gene is TRBJ2-1, the V gene TRBV7-2; TRBD1 matches at 7 bases. J lost 6 bases, V lost 0 bases, and 5 bases had no gene match. Germline assignment: CDR1 SGHTA and CDR2 FQGNSA. The CDR3 has 15 amino acids. The chain's CDR3 is CASSLARAGGNEQFF. The CDR3 bases are TGTGCCAGCAGCTTAGCACGAGCAGGGGGCAATGAGCAGTTCTTC. Drawing the rest from reference TRBV7-2 and TRBJ2-1, the complete variable domain is GAGVSQSPSNKVTEKGKDVELRCDPISGHTALYWYRQSLGQGLEFLIYFQGNSAPDKSGLPSDRFSAERTGGSVSTLTIQRTQQEDSAVYLCASSLARAGGNEQFFGPGTRLTVL.

The chain couples TRBV11-2 to TRBJ2-1; D possibly matches TRBD1 or TRBD2 (5 bases each). The CDR3 consists of 14 residues. Germline lookup yields CDR1 SGHAT and CDR2 FQNNGV. Trimming shortened V by 1 base and J by 7 bases, and 11 bases separated the two germline ends. Here the CDR3 reads CASSLGDHQNEQFF. The CDR3 nucleotides read TGTGCCAGCAGCTTAGGGGACCATCAGAATGAGCAGTTCTTC.

J is TRBJ2-1 and V is TRBV6-2 or TRBV6-3; D not resolved. V shed 2 bases and J shed 7 bases, with 6 bases lying between them. Germline CDR1 reads MNHEY; CDR2 reads SVGEGT. The CDR3 runs to 12 residues. CDR3 in DNA: TGTGCCAGCAGTTACACCCGTAATGAGCAGTTCTTC. Its translation is CASSYTRNEQFF.

The rearrangement links TRBV5-1 to TRBJ2-5; D gene unclear. CDR1 is SGHRS and CDR2 is YFSETQ in the germline V gene. The CDR3 covers 13 residues. The V end was cut by 4 bases, the J end by 2 bases, with 9 bases between. The CDR3 DNA sequence: TGCGCCAGCAGCATCGACAAACAAGAGACCCAGTACTTC. Translated, it gives CASSIDKQETQYF.

This chain uses TRBV5-1 with TRBJ2-1, with 11 nucleotides matching TRBD2. The CDR3 covers 15 residues. J was trimmed by 4 bases and V by 4 bases; bases with no gene match: 4. Germline values: CDR1 SGHRS, CDR2 YFSETQ. CDR3 amino acids: CASSIGTSGYNEQFF. Here the CDR3 DNA reads TGCGCCAGCAGCATAGGGACTAGCGGATACAATGAGCAGTTCTTC. Using reference TRBV5-1 and TRBJ2-1 for the parts outside the CDR3, the full variable domain is KAGVTQTPRYLIKTRGQQVTLSCSPISGHRSVSWYQQTPGQGLQFLFEYFSETQRNKGNFPGRFSGRQFSNSRSEMNVSTLELGDSALYLCASSIGTSGYNEQFFGPGTRLTVL.

This clonotype was seen a few times. V and J are TRBV5-1 and TRBJ2-5, with 11 bases that match TRBD2. Germline V gene lookup returns CDR1 SGHRS and CDR2 YFSETQ. The CDR3 runs 15 residues. Trimming cost V 3 bases and J 2 bases; bases outside gene matches: 3. The CDR3 protein is CASSSRLAGQETQYF. The CDR3 nucleotides are TGCGCCAGCAGCTCCCGACTAGCGGGGCAAGAGACCCAGTACTTC.

CDR3 coding DNA: TGTGCCACCAGTGGAGGGTTTGGGCAGCCCCAGCATTTT. Translated, it gives CATSGGFGQPQHF. The rearrangement uses TRBV24-1 and TRBJ1-5; D is ambiguous. This CDR3 spans 13 amino acids. CDR1 and CDR2 from the germline V gene are KGHDR and SFDVKD. Trimming took 5 bases from V and 7 from J, leaving 11 bases between them.

This clonotype was seen many times. This chain connects TRBV5-1 to TRBJ1-1; the D is unclear. The CDR3 totals 13 residues. Trimming removed 4 bases from V and 1 base from J, with 8 bases in between. CDR1 is SGHRS and CDR2 is YFSETQ in the germline V gene. CDR3 nucleotides: TGCGCCAGCAGCCACGACGGGAACACTGAAGCTTTCTTT. This codes for CASSHDGNTEAFF.

This clonotype was counted a single time. The rearrangement uses TRBV5-1 and TRBJ2-5; D ambiguous. The CDR3 consists of 13 residues. V lost 4 bases and J 5 bases, leaving 12 bases between the germline ends. Germline V gene sequence: CDR1 SGHRS, CDR2 YFSETQ. Here the CDR3 reads CASSISTEETQYF. In nucleotides, the CDR3 is TGCGCCAGCAGCATATCCACAGAGGAGACCCAGTACTTC. Based on the CDR3 plus reference TRBV5-1 and TRBJ2-5, the full variable domain is KAGVTQTPRYLIKTRGQQVTLSCSPISGHRSVSWYQQTPGQGLQFLFEYFSETQRNKGNFPGRFSGRQFSNSRSEMNVSTLELGDSALYLCASSISTEETQYFGPGTRLLVL.

This clonotype occurred many times. The J gene is TRBJ2-3, the V gene TRBV20-1, with D perhaps matching TRBD2 (6 bases). Between the trimmed V and J ends, which lost 1 base and 0 bases, there was a span of 11 bases. There are 15 residues in the CDR3. In germline, CDR1 is DFQATT, CDR2 SNEGSKA (reference sequence). For the CDR3, the DNA is TGCAGTGCTAGAGTTCAGCGGGCGAGCACAGATACGCAGTATTTT. This sequence encodes CSARVQRASTDTQYF.

The chain employs TRBV20-1 and TRBJ2-1; 9 bases line up with TRBD1. J gave up 0 bases and V 1 base, and 10 bases lay outside the gene matches. The CDR3 extends over 18 amino acids. Germline V CDR1 and CDR2: DFQATT, SNEGSKA (reference sequence). CDR3 in amino acids: CSARAIGTGIFSYNEQFF. The CDR3 coding sequence is TGCAGTGCTAGAGCCATTGGGACAGGGATTTTCTCCTACAATGAGCAGTTCTTC.

There are a few counts of this clonotype. CDR3 sequence: CASSFIPGDTQYF. The CDR3 DNA follows: TGTGCCAGCAGCTTCATACCCGGGGATACGCAGTATTTT. The genes are TRBV7-3 and TRBJ2-3; no firm D call. V gave up 3 bases and J gave up 6 bases, with 10 bases separating them. The germline gives CDR1 SGHTA, CDR2 FQGTGA. CDR3 size: 13 residues.

The chain combines TRBV7-9 with TRBJ2-7; D possibly matches TRBD1 or TRBD2 (5 bases each). The CDR3 spans 15 residues. Looked up from germline, CDR1 is SEHNR and CDR2 is FQNEAQ (reference sequence). Trimming removed 5 bases from V and 11 bases from J, with 25 bases in between. The DNA for the CDR3 is TGTGCCAGCAGCCCTGCTCGGGGACCCCAGGGCTTAAAGTACTTC. As protein: CASSPARGPQGLKYF. The full variable domain, its missing parts supplied by reference TRBV7-9 and TRBJ2-7, is DTGVSQNPRHKITKRGQNVTFRCDPISEHNRLYWYRQTLGQGPEFLTYFQNEAQLEKSRLLSDRFSAERPKGSFSTLEIQRTEQGDSAMYLCASSPARGPQGLKYFGPGTRLTVT.

CDR3 DNA sequence: TGTGCCAGCAGCCACGGGGGGAGCTCCTACAATGAGCAGTTCTTC. Translation: CASSHGGSSYNEQFF. The gene calls are TRBV7-2 and TRBJ2-1, with 7 bases matching TRBD2. The germline gives CDR1 SGHTA, CDR2 FQGNSA. V was pared by 5 bases and J by 0 bases, with 4 bases of the junction left unmatched. This CDR3 is built from 15 residues. The entire variable domain, with the rest obtained from reference TRBV7-2 and TRBJ2-1, is as follows: GAGVSQSPSNKVTEKGKDVELRCDPISGHTALYWYRQSLGQGLEFLIYFQGNSAPDKSGLPSDRFSAERTGGSVSTLTIQRTQQEDSAVYLCASSHGGSSYNEQFFGPGTRLTVL.

This clonotype was observed a handful of times. The gene calls are TRBV29-1 and TRBJ2-5; weak D call: TRBD1 (5 bases). This CDR3 is built from 11 residues. Germline V CDR1 and CDR2: SQVTM, ANQGSEA. CDR3 residues: CSGAWQETQYF. CDR3 bases: TGCAGTGGGGCCTGGCAAGAGACCCAGTACTTC.

V and J are TRBV19 and TRBJ2-6; D not certain. The CDR3 has 17 residues. V was cut by 7 bases and J by 0 bases, with 16 bases left in between. The germline V gene has CDR1 LNHDA and CDR2 SQIVND (reference sequence). As DNA, the CDR3 is TGTGCCAGTAAGGCCAGGACCATGTTCTCTGGGGCCAACGTCCTGACTTTC. Amino acids: CASKARTMFSGANVLTF.